These 19 T cell receptor beta chains came from one sample sequenced in a study of blood T cells in healthy people across ages. Primed by a sample-barcoded 5' primer and a J-beta primer mix, a second PCR proceeded for about 6 to 12 cycles. TCRdb reanalysed the 5' RACE reads using MiXCR and keeps one entry per CDR3 protein. The sample yields about 1,500,000 distinct CDR3 sequences, 28% seen once. Sequences were obtained from blood. All receptors come from a woman aged 25 to 39 in good health.

This clonotype came up a few times. V is TRBV12-5 and J is TRBJ2-5; D remains unclear. There are 15 residues in the CDR3. Germline V gives CDR1 LGHNT, CDR2 FRNRAP. V was trimmed by 6 bases and J by 1 base, leaving 15 bases between them. The DNA for the CDR3 is TGTGCTAGTGGCCCCTCTGAGCAACCCCAAGAGACCCAGTACTTC. It specifies CASGPSEQPQETQYF.

The V gene is TRBV6-5, the J gene TRBJ1-5, with D unclear. Germline V gene lookup returns CDR1 MNHEY and CDR2 SVGAGI. This CDR3 contains 13 residues. Between the trimmed V and J ends, which lost 2 bases and 6 bases, there was a span of 8 bases. DNA of the CDR3: TGTGCCAGCAGTTACAAGGTCATTCAGCCCCAGCATTTT. Its protein is CASSYKVIQPQHF.

This clonotype has a handful of counts. The rearrangement uses TRBV20-1 and TRBJ1-2, with D tentatively TRBD1 (6 bases). V was cut by 6 bases and J by 2 bases, with 13 bases left in between. This CDR3 comprises 13 residues. Germline CDR1 is DFQATT and CDR2 is SNEGSKA (reference sequence). CDR3 amino acids: CSAPRQDNYGYTF. In DNA form, the CDR3 reads TGCAGTGCGCCCAGACAGGACAACTATGGCTACACCTTC.

This clonotype was seen a few times. This chain uses TRBV12-3 or TRBV12-4 with TRBJ2-3, with D possibly called TRBD1 or TRBD2 (7 bases each). The CDR3 covers 16 residues. V was pared by 4 bases and J by 3 bases, with 17 bases between. The DNA for the CDR3 is TGTGCCAGCAGTTCAGGGGGAGGGCCTCAGACAGATACGCAGTATTTT. As protein: CASSSGGGPQTDTQYF.

This clonotype was seen more than once but under ten times. A much larger clone sits a single nucleotide away, making a read error possible. The chain is built from TRBV29-1 and TRBJ2-5, with 7 bases identical to TRBD1. The V and J ends lost 5 bases and 0 bases, in that order; junction bases with no gene match: 6. The germline V gene encodes CDR1 SQVTM and CDR2 ANQGSEA. The CDR3 is 14 residues long. Here the CDR3 reads CSVWKQGYQETQYF. The CDR3 coding sequence is TGCAGCGTTTGGAAACAGGGGTACCAAGAGACCCAGTACTTC.

This clonotype was picked up a small number of times. This chain uses TRBV10-1 with TRBJ2-1; maybe TRBD2 (6 bases). This CDR3 region has 14 residues. The ends were cut back, 8 bases at V and 7 bases at J, with 18 bases in the middle. Per the germline V gene, CDR1 is WNHNN and CDR2 is SYGVQD (reference sequence). CDR3 nucleotides: TGCGCCAGCTCCTGGGAGATGGAGGGGAATGAGCAGTTCTTC. This codes for CASSWEMEGNEQFF.

This CDR3 is CASLQLGQAGYEQYF. The CDR3, as DNA: TGTGCCAGCCTTCAACTCGGACAGGCAGGGTACGAGCAGTACTTC. V is TRBV27 and J is TRBJ2-7; 7 bases match TRBD1. V was pared by 8 bases and J by 4 bases, with 14 bases of the junction left unmatched. Germline lookup yields CDR1 MNHEY and CDR2 SMNVEV (reference sequence). The CDR3 consists of 15 residues.

This clonotype was counted between two and nine times. CDR3 coding DNA: TGTGCCTGGAGTGTACTAAGCGTTCCTAACTATGGCTACACCTTC. This translates into CAWSVLSVPNYGYTF. The chain has TRBV30 and TRBJ1-2; D not resolved. The V gene's germline CDR1 is GTSNPN and CDR2 SVGIG (reference sequence). The V and J ends lost 0 bases and 0 bases respectively, with 11 bases between them. There are 15 residues in the CDR3.

The genes are TRBV29-1 and TRBJ2-5, with D tentatively TRBD2 (5 bases). CDR1 and CDR2 (germline): SQVTM, ANQGSEA. Between the trimmed V and J ends, which lost 3 bases and 11 bases, there was a span of 19 bases. This CDR3 is 13 amino acids long. The CDR3 protein is CSVESIRGGEQYF. For the CDR3, the DNA is TGCAGCGTTGAGTCCATCCGTGGAGGAGAGCAGTACTTC.

There are many counts of this clonotype. The V call is TRBV12-3 or TRBV12-4, the J call TRBJ2-5; D unresolved. The CDR3 is made up of 13 amino acids. V was cut by 3 bases and J by 4 bases, with 9 bases left in between. This chain's CDR3 is CASSFRGRETQYF. The CDR3 DNA reads as TGTGCCAGCAGTTTTCGAGGAAGAGAGACCCAGTACTTC.

The table lists this clonotype with a few counts. The chain has TRBV28 and TRBJ2-5; D is perhaps TRBD1 (6 bases). Judging by the DNA end, TRBJ2-7 fits better; the J call may be wrong. CDR1 is MDHEN, CDR2 SYDVKM, per germline. This CDR3 has 16 residues. The CDR3 loop reads CASSFLSGQRLGEQYF. DNA of the CDR3: TGTGCCAGCAGTTTCCTTTCGGGACAAAGGTTGGGCGAGCAGTACTTC.

This clonotype was picked up a small number of times. The genes are TRBV20-1 and TRBJ2-3, with D maybe TRBD2 (6 bases). CDR1 and CDR2 from the germline V gene are DFQATT and SNEGSKA (reference sequence). V was trimmed by 5 bases and J by 2 bases, leaving 20 bases between them. CDR3 length equals 16 residues. The CDR3 nucleotides read TGCAGTGCTGATTCCGGGGGAGCGGATATCACAGATACGCAGTATTTT. This translates into CSADSGGADITDTQYF.

The rearrangement links TRBV7-2 to TRBJ2-5; D not certain. Trimming removed 7 bases from V and 5 bases from J, with 17 bases in between. Germline CDR1 and CDR2: SGHTA and FQGNSA. The CDR3 runs 14 residues. The CDR3 coding sequence is TGTGCCAGCACCAAAGAGTGGGGATCGGAGACCCAGTACTTC. It specifies CASTKEWGSETQYF.

This clonotype occurred a few times. This sequence joins TRBV7-8 and TRBJ2-4; 8 nucleotides agree with TRBD2. The CDR3 has 15 residues. V trimming: 4 bases; J trimming: 8 bases; junction bases outside the gene matches: 10. Germline loops: CDR1 SGHVS, CDR2 FQNEAQ. CDR3 coding DNA: TGTGCCAGCAGCTACTCCTACGGGGGGGCGGACATTCAGTACTTC. This gives the protein CASSYSYGGADIQYF.

This chain joins TRBV29-1 and TRBJ1-2; 9 bases map to TRBD1. There are 12 residues in the CDR3. Germline CDR1 and CDR2: SQVTM and ANQGSEA. With 4 bases clipped from V and 6 bases from J, the junction kept 3 bases outside the gene matches. Here the CDR3 reads CSVVTGGDGYTF. As DNA, the CDR3 is TGCAGCGTTGTAACAGGGGGCGATGGCTACACCTTC.

The chain has TRBV20-1 and TRBJ2-1, with 12 bases identical to TRBD2. The J call may be in error: the DNA end matches TRBJ2-7 better. CDR1 and CDR2 (germline): DFQATT, SNEGSKA (reference sequence). This CDR3 comprises 16 residues. CDR3 sequence (DNA): TGCAGTGCTAGAGGACTAGCGGGAGCCCTCTACAATGAGCAGTACTTC. This sequence encodes CSARGLAGALYNEQYF.

The rearrangement joins TRBV28 to TRBJ2-1; 12 nucleotides agree with TRBD2. The CDR3 is 14 residues long. The V gene end was trimmed by 10 bases and the J gene end by 9 bases; junction bases not matched to a gene: 10. Germline V CDR1 and CDR2: MDHEN, SYDVKM. The CDR3 sequence: CATVTSGGGVEQFF. The CDR3 bases are TGTGCCACCGTGACTAGCGGGGGAGGAGTTGAGCAGTTCTTC.

This chain joins TRBV6-5 and TRBJ2-5; perhaps TRBD1 as D (5 bases). Looked up from germline, CDR1 is MNHEY and CDR2 is SVGAGI. V lost 5 bases, J lost 5 bases, and 12 bases lay in between. The CDR3 has 13 residues. The CDR3 sequence is CASSAGWGETQYF. Here the CDR3 DNA reads TGTGCCAGCAGTGCCGGGTGGGGCGAGACCCAGTACTTC.

This clonotype was detected a few times. J is TRBJ2-7 and V is TRBV11-2; perhaps TRBD1 as D (6 bases). Deletions cut 4 bases from V and 2 bases from J, with 15 bases between. The CDR3 extends over 15 amino acids. The germline V gene encodes CDR1 SGHAT and CDR2 FQNNGV. CDR3 DNA: TGTGCCAGCAGCTCCGGTGGGGCAGGGGCCTACGAGCAGTACTTC. This codes for CASSSGGAGAYEQYF.